This T cell receptor (beta chain) was recovered during a study of PD-1 blockade in classical Hodgkin lymphoma. Concerning this clone itself: Its antigen remains unknown.

The time point denotes: cycle 4 day 1 (C4D1), after five to seven weeks of nivolumab. After autologous stem cell transplantation all patients relapsed, and prior brentuximab vedotin exposure differed between cohorts. The V and J ends lost 4 bases and 1 base respectively, with 16 bases between them. The CDR3 sequence is 16 residues long. Germline lookup yields CDR1 ENHRY and CDR2 SYGVKD. Study-wide results and caveats: Why the repertoires differ is still unclear, perhaps disease activity or prior therapy. Reported baseline diversity: healthy donors highest, relapsed/refractory patients lowest.

Some clones are missing from TCRdb's copy, which holds only in-frame ones; the method was immunoSEQ multiplex PCR. This sample has fewer than 55,000 clones, with 78% found just once. The source of this sequence is a human donor with classical Hodgkin lymphoma. The specimen was peripheral blood mononuclear cells (PBMCs), collected before the fourth cycle of nivolumab. V usage is TRBV10-3 and J usage is TRBJ1-2, with D maybe TRBD1 (6 bases). The CDR3 DNA is TGTGCCATCAGTGTGAACACCGGGACACTTAACTATGGCTACACCTTC. Protein sequence: CAISVNTGTLNYGYTF.